This TCR beta chain emerged from a study of cytotoxic CD8 clonotypes in ibrutinib-treated CLL. Overall study context: An average of roughly 270,000 productive templates and 94,082 productive rearrangements was obtained per sample.

Study observations and caveats: Public clonotypes, an uncommon group, contracted or remained stable on treatment.

Germline V gives CDR1 SGHTA, CDR2 FQGTGA. The CDR3 has 13 residues. V shed 5 bases and J shed 8 bases, with 15 bases lying between them. Sequencing used immunoSEQ multiplex PCR; TCRdb keeps in-frame clones, though not all of them. The sample yields nearly 300,000 clones, 76% seen once. With respect to this clone: Its target is not known.

The specimen was PBMCs, collected at disease progression, from a patient treated with ibrutinib. The clonotype comes from a human donor with chronic lymphocytic leukemia. The chain has TRBV7-3 and TRBJ1-2; tentatively, D is TRBD1 (5 bases). The CDR3 reads CASSLWGGGGYTF. Here the CDR3 DNA reads TGTGCCAGCAGCCTCTGGGGGGGTGGCGGCTACACCTTC. Variable domain in full (rest from reference TRBV7-3 and TRBJ1-2): GAGVSQTPSNKVTEKGKYVELRCDPISGHTALYWYRQSLGQGPEFLIYFQGTGAADDSGLPNDRFFAVRPEGSVSTLKIQRTERGDSAVYLCASSLWGGGGYTFGSGTRLTVV.